These T cell receptor beta chains were read from a single sample in a study of a mutant IDH1 vaccine in newly diagnosed glioma. Clones were sequenced by immunoSEQ multiplex PCR, and TCRdb holds only the in-frame ones, with some missing. The profile shows about 92,000 clones, about four fifths of them singletons. The sequenced sample was PBMCs, obtained from a glioma patient treated with radiotherapy, temozolomide or both. These receptors originate from a woman in her forties or fifties with glioma. Both conserved end residues are part of each CDR3. The D gene is left open where the match is weak. The size entry is marked missing in some rows and otherwise reads once, few, many or a size class.

j_call v_call d_call clone_size cdr3_nt cdr3_aa
TRBJ1-2 TRBV19 . . TGTGCCAGTAGTACCCGACGGGGGCAGGACTATGGCTACACCTTC CASSTRRGQDYGYTF
TRBJ2-5 TRBV10-3 . once TGTGCCATCAGTGAGCAGACCGGGCTCCAAGAGACCCAGTACTTC CAISEQTGLQETQYF
TRBJ2-5 TRBV6-1 TRBD1 once TGTGCCAGCACGGCAGGGGGCAGAGAGACCCAGTACTTC CASTAGGRETQYF
TRBJ1-6 TRBV10-1 . . TGCGCCAGCAGCCTCAATAATTCACCCCTCCACTTT CASSLNNSPLHF
TRBJ2-2 TRBV9 TRBD1 . TGTGCCAGCAGCCCCCGGACAGGGAACACCGGGGAGCTGTTTTTT CASSPRTGNTGELFF
TRBJ1-2 TRBV9 . once TGTGCCAGTGCGGACGGATCTAACTATGGCTACACCTTC CASADGSNYGYTF
TRBJ1-4 TRBV27 . few TGTGCCAGCAGTTTATCCCCTGGGGTCGAACTGTTTTTT CASSLSPGVELFF
TRBJ1-1 TRBV4-3 . . TGCGCCAGCAGCCAGCGACGGGACACTGAAGCTTTCTTT CASSQRRDTEAFF
TRBJ2-7 TRBV6-1 TRBD1 . TGTGCCAGCAGTGAAGTATCACTTCGGGACAGGGGGCGCGAGCAGTACTTC CASSEVSLRDRGREQYF
TRBJ1-2 TRBV18 . . TGTGCCAGCTCACCAAGGCACGGTGGGGAAGAAGGCTACACCTTC CASSPRHGGEEGYTF
TRBJ2-7 TRBV18 TRBD1 . TGTGCCAGCTCACCCCCTGGGACAGGGCAGCAGTACTTC CASSPPGTGQQYF
TRBJ2-7 TRBV5-4 TRBD1 . TGTGCCAGCAGCTTTGGACAGGGATCCTACGAGCAGTACTTC CASSFGQGSYEQYF
TRBJ1-1 TRBV7-3 . . TGTGCCAGCAGCTTGAGTCGTGACACTGAAGCTTTCTTT CASSLSRDTEAFF
TRBJ1-2 TRBV30 . few TGTGCCTGGAGTGGCGGGGGCTATGGCTACACCTTC CAWSGGGYGYTF
TRBJ2-7 TRBV5-1 . . TGCGCCAGCAGCGTCTACAGGCCAGGGTCTGCCTACGAGCAGTACTTC CASSVYRPGSAYEQYF
TRBJ2-7 TRBV6-5 TRBD1 . TGTGCCAGCAGCCAGACCGGGACAGCTCCCTACGAGCAGTACTTC CASSQTGTAPYEQYF
TRBJ1-6 TRBV5-6 TRBD1 . TGTGCCAGCAGCTCAGACACCGGGACAGGGAATTCACCCCTCCACTTT CASSSDTGTGNSPLHF
TRBJ2-1 TRBV27 TRBD2 . TGTGCCAGCAGTTCCCCATTGACAGCGGGACCTTACAATGAGCAGTTCTTC CASSSPLTAGPYNEQFF
TRBJ2-5 TRBV28 . . TGTGCCAGCAGTTTGGGGGGTGCAGGGGAGACCCAGTACTTC CASSLGGAGETQYF
TRBJ2-5 TRBV9 . . TGTGCCAGCAGCCCCGTAGGGGCTCACCAAGAGACCCAGTACTTC CASSPVGAHQETQYF
TRBJ1-2 TRBV9 . . TGTGCCAGCAGCCCAACAGGGTATGGCTACACCTTC CASSPTGYGYTF
TRBJ2-6 TRBV4-1 . . TGCGCCAGCAGCTACGGGACGCTGTCCGGGGGAACTGGGGCCAACGTCCTGACTTTC CASSYGTLSGGTGANVLTF
TRBJ1-6 TRBV6-5 . few TGTGCCAGCAGCCCCGGTAGGACAGAACATTCACCCCTCCACTTT CASSPGRTEHSPLHF
TRBJ2-7 TRBV29-1 . . TGCAGCGCCGGCAAGGTAAACGGTGGAGAGCAGTACTTC CSAGKVNGGEQYF
TRBJ1-4 TRBV6-1 . . TGTGCCAGCACCCTGGGCCGGAATGAAAAACTGTTTTTT CASTLGRNEKLFF
TRBJ1-1 TRBV19 . . TGTGCCAGTAACCCCGACAGGTCGAACACTGAAGCTTTCTTT CASNPDRSNTEAFF
TRBJ1-2 TRBV7-2 . . TGTGCCAGCAGCTTAGTTAACTATGGCTACACCTTC CASSLVNYGYTF
TRBJ2-7 TRBV6-1 TRBD1 . TGTGCCAGCAGGGGGACAGGGGGGAGCTCCTACGAGCAGTACTTC CASRGTGGSSYEQYF
TRBJ1-3 TRBV2 TRBD1 . TGTGCCAGCAGCATGCACAGGGGGAACTCTGGAAACACCATATATTTT CASSMHRGNSGNTIYF
TRBJ1-5 TRBV18 . . TGTGCCAGCTCACCACCAGAGGATAGCAATCAGCCCCAGCATTTT CASSPPEDSNQPQHF
TRBJ2-5 TRBV2 . . TGTGCCAGCCGGAGTGAGGGAAGGGAGACCCAGTACTTC CASRSEGRETQYF
TRBJ2-5 TRBV4-3 TRBD2 . TGCGCCAGCAGCCAAGATCAGTGGGGCGGGGGGAAAGAGACCCAGTACTTC CASSQDQWGGGKETQYF
TRBJ2-6 TRBV6-5 . . TGTGCCAGCAGTACCGCCAACTCTGGGGCCAACGTCCTGACTTTC CASSTANSGANVLTF
TRBJ2-3 TRBV19 . . TGTGCCAGTAGCCTTCGACTTAAGCGCAACAGGGCAACTAGCACAGATACGCAGTATTTT CASSLRLKRNRATSTDTQYF
TRBJ2-5 TRBV7-9 . . TGTGCCAGCAGCTTATTCGTAGAAAGGGAGACCCAGTACTTC CASSLFVERETQYF
TRBJ1-2 TRBV9 . . TGTGCCAGCAGCTACGGGGGAACCGGGCCCGCGACCCATGGCTACACCTTC CASSYGGTGPATHGYTF
TRBJ1-1 TRBV6-6 . . TGTGCCAGCAGTTACCCTTCCGACGGGAGCACTGAAGCTTTCTTT CASSYPSDGSTEAFF
TRBJ1-5 TRBV19 . . TGTGCCAGTAGTTCACAAGGGGTTATCAATCAGCCCCAGCATTTT CASSSQGVINQPQHF
TRBJ1-6 TRBV18 . . TGTGCCAGCCGAGGTCAGGGTTCACCCCTCCACTTT CASRGQGSPLHF
TRBJ1-5 TRBV28 . . TGTGCCAGCAGGGCCCCCAGGGGAGGCAATCAGCCCCAGCATTTT CASRAPRGGNQPQHF
TRBJ2-2 TRBV19 TRBD1 . TGTGCCAGTAGTCTATGGGCACAGGGGGCGTTCAACACCGGGGAGCTGTTTTTT CASSLWAQGAFNTGELFF
TRBJ1-5 TRBV19 . . TGTGCCAGTAGTATTGAAGGGGCTGGAAGCAATCAGCCCCAGCATTTT CASSIEGAGSNQPQHF
TRBJ2-5 TRBV7-9 TRBD1 . TGTGCCAGCAGCCTGACCCGGGACAGGGGAGGGACCCAGTACTTC CASSLTRDRGGTQYF
TRBJ2-7 TRBV7-9 TRBD1 . TGTGCCAGCAGCTCTCCAACTGGGACAGGGATCGACGAGCAGTACTTC CASSSPTGTGIDEQYF
TRBJ2-5 TRBV4-2 . . TGTGCCAGCAGCCAAGATCTAATGGGGGGCGGCGGGGTAGAGACCCAGTACTTC CASSQDLMGGGGVETQYF
TRBJ1-4 TRBV6-5 TRBD1 . TGTGCCAGCAGAGAACAGGGGGCGGTTAATGAAAAACTGTTTTTT CASREQGAVNEKLFF
TRBJ1-3 TRBV4-1 . . TGCGCCAGCAGCCAAGAGGGACATCTTTTCTCTGGAAACACCATATATTTT CASSQEGHLFSGNTIYF
TRBJ1-6 TRBV5-1 . . TGCGCCAGCAGCTCGGACAGCCTCTATAATTCACCCCTCCACTTT CASSSDSLYNSPLHF
TRBJ2-6 TRBV4-1 . . TGCGCCAGCAGCCCCTACGGGCCCCCTTTGACTGGGGCCAACGTCCTGACTTTC CASSPYGPPLTGANVLTF
TRBJ2-1 TRBV25-1 . . TGTGCCAGCAGCAGAGGGCAGGGGTTAGATGAGCAGTTCTTC CASSRGQGLDEQFF
TRBJ1-4 TRBV5-1 . . TGCGCCAGCCGGTTTAATGAAAAACTGTTTTTT CASRFNEKLFF
TRBJ2-5 TRBV18 . . TGTGCCAGCTCACAGATTTTGGCCCCAGGGACCCAGTACTTC CASSQILAPGTQYF
TRBJ1-1 TRBV16 . . TGTGCCAGCAGCCGTCGGGACACTGAAGCTTTCTTT CASSRRDTEAFF
TRBJ2-5 TRBV7-7 . . TGTGCTAGCAGCTTAGGGACGGGAGATAGGGAGACCCAGTACTTC CASSLGTGDRETQYF
TRBJ1-2 TRBV29-1 . . TGCAGCGTTGAAGTCGGGAGTGCGTTTGGCTACACCTTC CSVEVGSAFGYTF
TRBJ2-5 TRBV4-1 TRBD1 . TGCGCCAGCAGCCCGGGACAGGATGGGGAGACCCAGTACTTC CASSPGQDGETQYF
TRBJ1-1 TRBV30 . . TGTGCCTGGAATAGGGCAGGGAACACTGAAGCTTTCTTT CAWNRAGNTEAFF